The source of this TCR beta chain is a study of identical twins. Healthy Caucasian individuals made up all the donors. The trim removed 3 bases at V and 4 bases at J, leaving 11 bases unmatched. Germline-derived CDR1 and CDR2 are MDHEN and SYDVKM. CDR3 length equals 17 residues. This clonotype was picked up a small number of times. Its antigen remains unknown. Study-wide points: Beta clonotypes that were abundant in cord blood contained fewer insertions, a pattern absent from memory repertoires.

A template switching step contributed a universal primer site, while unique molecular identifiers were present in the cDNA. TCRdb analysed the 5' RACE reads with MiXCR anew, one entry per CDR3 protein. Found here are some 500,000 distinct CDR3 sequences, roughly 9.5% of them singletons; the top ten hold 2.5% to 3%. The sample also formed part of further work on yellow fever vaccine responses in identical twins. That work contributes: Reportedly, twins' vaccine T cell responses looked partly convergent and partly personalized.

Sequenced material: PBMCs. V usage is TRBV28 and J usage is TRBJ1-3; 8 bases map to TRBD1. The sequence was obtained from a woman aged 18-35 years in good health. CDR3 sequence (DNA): TGTGCCAGCAGTTTGTCGGGACAGGCCCTAGGGGGAAACACCATATATTTT. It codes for CASSLSGQALGGNTIYF.